This T cell receptor (beta chain) appears in the sequencing data of a study of control samples from healthy donors and cancer patients. The CDR3 has 15 amino acids. The V gene end was trimmed by 6 bases and the J gene end by 9 bases; junction bases not matched to a gene: 11. Germline-derived CDR1 and CDR2 are MNHEY and SVGAGI. The repertoire was sequenced with immunoSEQ multiplex PCR; TCRdb's copy has only in-frame clones and lacks some. The sample yields approximately 58,000 clones, about 89% seen once. This chain uses TRBV6-5 with TRBJ1-6, with 7 bases that match TRBD1. Sequencing used PBMCs. This clonotype was sampled from a woman aged 55-70 years with lung cancer. CDR3 sequence: CASSPSRGGASPLHF. In DNA form, the CDR3 reads TGTGCCAGCAGCCCCTCAAGAGGGGGCGCTTCACCCCTCCACTTT.